This T cell receptor (beta chain) comes out of a study of cytomegalovirus exposure and HLA in healthy donors. Primers: 60 Vbeta forward and 13 Jbeta reverse. The assay was immunoSEQ multiplex PCR, and TCRdb's table has in-frame clones only and misses some. The sample includes 150,000 to 200,000 clones, approximately 76% of them seen just once. The CDR3 length is 13 residues. Germline CDR1 is KGHSH and CDR2 is LQKENI. Deletions cut 3 bases from V and 7 bases from J, with 7 bases between. Study outcomes and limitations: Cytomegalovirus-associated TCR beta chains were listed, numbering roughly 150. The later analysis indicated that the majority of CMV-associated TCR beta chains appeared HLA-restricted. CMV serostatus alone was available as immune exposure information. The study dropped some indistinguishable V segments, TRBV6-2 and TRBV6-3 among them.

In its sample, this clone was seen a few times. What it binds is not known. Sequenced material: PBMCs. The chain combines TRBV18 with TRBJ1-6; D remains ambiguous. This sequence was found in a female donor in good health and CMV-seronegative. The CDR3 DNA is TGTGCCAGCTCACCGACGGGGAATTCACCCCTCCACTTT. Translation gives CASSPTGNSPLHF.